This T cell receptor beta chain was profiled in a study of blood T cell repertoires in COVID-19 (dated by TCRdb to 2018 to 2020). Looking at the study overall: The collaborator samples originated in the United States, Italy and Spain and spanned the acute and convalescent phases of COVID-19. The prospective study material was composed of cDNA or gDNA derived from T cells, B-cell-depleted T cells, or PBMCs. The dataset comprised deeply sampled blood TCRbeta repertoires from subjects exposed to, actively infected with, or recovered from COVID-19. A freely available public database, intended as a resource for researchers studying the immune response to SARS-CoV-2, is where the repertoires were released. Samples came from the ongoing ImmuneRACE study (first 160 participants) plus 1,254 subjects from 6 global collaborators. The sample metadata nearly always contained a de-identified subject ID, COVID-19 status, age in years and sex. Where HLA class I and class II types were available, the types were taken from metadata supplied by the sample provider, not from assay-based typing.

Results the study describes overall, beyond this receptor: The quantity of clinical and demographic metadata differed by source and by participant and was supplied without curation.

At one collaborating source in Seattle, patients were enrolled during active infection and were followed longitudinally through the course of disease. Collaborating institutions collected whole blood in K2EDTA tubes following their own protocols. Collaborator samples were shipped for TCRbeta analysis as frozen whole blood, isolated PBMCs, or DNA extracted from either sample type. TCRbeta CDR3 regions were amplified from genomic DNA using the immunoSEQ Assay, a bias-controlled multiplex PCR. As for how the authors treated the data: Nucleated cell counts per sample were estimated from amplification of reference gene primers within the assay. Sequence reads were collapsed and filtered to measure the absolute abundance of every unique TCRbeta CDR3 rearrangement. Productive Simpson clonality was computed per sample as the square root of Simpson's diversity index over productive rearrangements. Here the immuneACCESS table is served through TCRdb, limited to in-frame sequences with V and J called. Missing clones are a known gap in these copies; in checked studies unresolved V genes cover under half, and the rest lacks a known reason. V and J calls plus clone size are reproduced from that table; the DNA served to infer D and trimming. Across this sample there are a few hundred thousand clones, with approximately 90% seen only once. Roughly 5.9% of the sample comes from the top ten.

Notes on this clone: What antigen it recognizes has not been identified. Per-base qualities were not stored, and no clone one base away is much larger.

Including cysteine and phenylalanine, the CDR3 has 16 amino acids. Only the CDR3 portion is preserved as DNA: 48 bases, with reading frame beginning at the first base. Unmatched junction bases come to 22, with V trimmed by 5 bases and J by 14 bases. CDR1 and CDR2 are drawn from the germline V gene: MGHDK, SYGVNS. The origin of this receptor is a woman aged 45-65 years with COVID-19, enrolled during active disease. The chain links TRBV25-1 with TRBJ1-1; 8 nucleotides in the junction match TRBD1. The material sequenced was peripheral blood. The sequence in DNA is TGTGCCAGCAGTAAGGTTATGGGGACAGGTGCCCGGGGAGAGTTCTTT. Its translation reads: CASSKVMGTGARGEFF.